The 18 T cell receptor beta chains below all came from one sample that was sequenced in a study of human T cells and chemical hapten exposure. Described time point: patch test 2, 6 weeks after DPC sensitization. The treatment: therapeutic diphenylcyclopropenone sensitization with weekly scalp DPC. MiXCR was run by TCRdb on the RACE reads, yielding one entry per CDR3 protein. The sample yields about 110,000 distinct CDR3 sequences, about a tenth seen once. Sequencing was performed on whole blood, taken in connection with sensitization to the hapten diphenylcyclopropenone (DPC). The receptors here all came from a woman aged 40 to 50 with alopecia areata. Some clones in this sample may be carry-over from other donors' samples.

The chain employs TRBV9 and TRBJ2-2; TRBD2 aligns across 10 bases. This CDR3 contains 16 residues. The germline CDR1 and CDR2 sequences are SGDLS and YYNGEE. V trimming: 4 bases; J trimming: 7 bases; junction bases outside the gene matches: 10. CDR3 loop: CASSLGTSEGGGELFF. DNA for the CDR3: TGTGCCAGCAGCCTTGGGACTAGCGAAGGAGGCGGGGAGCTGTTTTTT.

The chain carries TRBV7-3 and TRBJ2-3, with 10 bases matching TRBD2. Trimming took 3 bases from V and 5 from J; bases not matched to a gene: 11. Germline V gives CDR1 SGHTA, CDR2 FQGTGA. The CDR3 loop spans 17 amino acids. CDR3 sequence: CASSFTSGDLHKDTQYF. The CDR3 nucleotides read TGTGCCAGCAGCTTTACTAGCGGGGACTTGCACAAAGATACGCAGTATTTT.

This clonotype was counted many times. The chain couples TRBV28 to TRBJ1-6, with D unresolved. This CDR3 contains 14 residues. The ends were cut back, 2 bases at V and 4 bases at J, with 6 bases in the middle. Germline V lookup: CDR1 MDHEN, CDR2 SYDVKM. CDR3 nucleotide sequence: TGTGCCAGCAGTTTAGGAGGGTATAATTCACCCCTCCACTTT. Its protein product is CASSLGGYNSPLHF.

The sample holds many counts of this clonotype. This chain joins TRBV29-1 and TRBJ2-7; a weak D match, TRBD1 (5 bases). V was pared by 1 base and J by 6 bases, with 13 bases between. This CDR3 contains 13 residues. Germline CDR1 reads SQVTM; CDR2 reads ANQGSEA. CDR3 sequence (DNA): TGCAGCGTTGAAGGGGGCGGCGGAACCGAGCAGTACTTC. This codes for CSVEGGGGTEQYF.

This clonotype appeared a few times. V is TRBV9 and J is TRBJ2-7; a possible D gene is TRBD2 (5 bases). The CDR3 has 13 residues. V lost 2 bases to trimming and J lost 4 bases, with 10 bases between them. The germline V gene encodes CDR1 SGDLS and CDR2 YYNGEE. The CDR3 protein is CASSVAEGYEQYF. The CDR3 DNA is TGTGCCAGCAGCGTGGCCGAGGGATACGAGCAGTACTTC.

This clonotype was counted many times. The V and J genes are TRBV12-3 or TRBV12-4 and TRBJ2-1, with 7 positions matching TRBD2. Losses at the gene ends were 4 bases for V and 4 bases for J; bases not matched to a gene: 4. CDR3 length: 14 amino acids. CDR3 sequence: CASSYVGGYNEQFF. The CDR3 DNA follows: TGTGCCAGCAGTTATGTGGGGGGGTACAATGAGCAGTTCTTC.

This clonotype was observed at least ten times. The gene calls are TRBV27 and TRBJ2-3, with D unclear. V lost 2 bases, J lost 0 bases, and 9 bases lay in between. Per germline, CDR1 MNHEY and CDR2 SMNVEV (reference sequence). This CDR3 is built from 15 residues. DNA for the CDR3: TGTGCCAGCAGTTTAGTAAGGGTCAGCACAGATACGCAGTATTTT. Translated, it gives CASSLVRVSTDTQYF.

This clonotype was counted only a few times. The J gene is TRBJ1-1, the V gene TRBV12-3 or TRBV12-4; 7 bases map to TRBD1. The CDR3 length is 14 residues. The trim removed 6 bases at V and 4 bases at J, leaving 8 bases unmatched. CDR3: CASSIYRDSTEAFF. The DNA for the CDR3 is TGTGCCAGCAGCATTTACCGGGACAGCACTGAAGCTTTCTTT.

This clonotype was found many times. The V gene is TRBV7-2, the J gene TRBJ2-2, with TRBD2 matching 11 bases. J lost 4 bases, V lost 1 base, and 8 bases had no gene match. Germline assignment: CDR1 SGHTA and CDR2 FQGNSA. The CDR3 runs 18 residues. The CDR3 loop is CASSLDVAGGPGTGELFF. CDR3 nucleotide sequence: TGTGCCAGCAGCTTAGACGTAGCGGGGGGGCCGGGCACCGGGGAGCTGTTTTTT.

The CDR3 DNA follows: TGCAGTGCTAGAGCTGGGGGGGGAACTGAAGCTTTCTTT. It translates to CSARAGGGTEAFF. J is TRBJ1-1 and V is TRBV20-1; a possible D gene is TRBD1 (5 bases). In germline, CDR1 is DFQATT, CDR2 SNEGSKA (reference sequence). The V and J ends lost 1 base and 5 bases respectively, with 11 bases between them. The CDR3 spans 13 residues.

This clonotype came up a few times. This chain links TRBV5-1 with TRBJ1-5, with 8 bases fitting TRBD1. The CDR3 covers 14 residues. Germline V lookup: CDR1 SGHRS, CDR2 YFSETQ. The V segment lost 4 bases and the J segment 5 bases; nucleotides outside the gene matches: 5. DNA of the CDR3: TGCGCCAGCAGCCCCGGACAGGGAGATCAGCCCCAGCATTTT. Protein: CASSPGQGDQPQHF.

This clonotype was picked up many times. The chain uses TRBV15 and TRBJ1-5, with D possibly TRBD1 on 6 matching bases. Trimming took 4 bases from V and 4 from J, leaving 11 bases between them. Germline V gene lookup returns CDR1 LNHNV and CDR2 YYDKDF (reference sequence). This CDR3 spans 14 amino acids. CDR3 region: CATSIDRRNQPQHF. The CDR3 DNA reads as TGTGCCACCAGCATTGACAGGAGGAATCAGCCCCAGCATTTT.

This clonotype was observed a few times. The chain employs TRBV6-2 or TRBV6-3 and TRBJ2-1, with 13 bases that match TRBD2. CDR3 length: 16 amino acids. Germline V gene data show CDR1 as MNHEY and CDR2 as SVGEGT. V lost 4 bases, J lost 6 bases, and 6 bases stayed unmatched. CDR3 coding DNA: TGTGCCAGCAGTTCGATTGGACTAGCGGGGGCCAATGAGCAGTTCTTC. Translating gives CASSSIGLAGANEQFF.

At least ten counts were recorded for this clonotype. This chain connects TRBV29-1 to TRBJ1-3; D gene ambiguous. CDR1 is SQVTM, CDR2 ANQGSEA, per germline. The CDR3 length is 13 residues. Between the trimmed V and J ends, which lost 6 bases and 9 bases, there was a span of 18 bases. The CDR3 loop reads CSVKTEKGGTIYF. In DNA form, the CDR3 reads TGCAGCGTAAAGACGGAGAAGGGAGGCACCATATATTTT.

The V and J genes are TRBV5-1 and TRBJ1-1; D uncertain. Trimming removed 2 bases from V and 0 bases from J, with 8 bases in between. Germline values: CDR1 SGHRS, CDR2 YFSETQ. The CDR3 sequence is 14 residues long. CDR3 sequence (DNA): TGCGCCAGCAGCTTACTTACTCTGAACACTGAAGCTTTCTTT. This codes for CASSLLTLNTEAFF.

This clonotype was observed at least ten times. This chain connects TRBV12-3 or TRBV12-4 to TRBJ1-4; D uncertain. The CDR3 totals 16 residues. The ends were cut back, 0 bases at V and 0 bases at J, with 8 bases in the middle. CDR3 region: CASSLAESPTNEKLFF. In nucleotides, the CDR3 is TGTGCCAGCAGTTTAGCGGAAAGCCCAACTAATGAAAAACTGTTTTTT.

This clonotype was seen a few times. V gene TRBV19 combines with J gene TRBJ2-2; TRBD2 matches 10 bases. Unmatched junction bases numbered 10, after V lost 10 bases and J lost 5 bases. The CDR3 is 15 amino acids. Germline-derived CDR1 and CDR2 are LNHDA and SQIVND (reference sequence). In DNA form, the CDR3 reads TGTGCCACCTCGGGACTAGCGCGTGGAACCGGGGAGCTGTTTTTT. Translation: CATSGLARGTGELFF.

This clonotype was observed at least ten times. The V call is TRBV12-3 or TRBV12-4, the J call TRBJ1-3; D may be TRBD1 (6 bases). CDR3 length equals 18 residues. V lost 5 bases, J lost 1 base, and 21 bases lay in between. CDR3 sequence reads: CASSAGTRRSVSGNTIYF. The CDR3 coding sequence is TGTGCCAGCAGTGCCGGGACACGACGATCCGTTTCTGGAAACACCATATATTTT.